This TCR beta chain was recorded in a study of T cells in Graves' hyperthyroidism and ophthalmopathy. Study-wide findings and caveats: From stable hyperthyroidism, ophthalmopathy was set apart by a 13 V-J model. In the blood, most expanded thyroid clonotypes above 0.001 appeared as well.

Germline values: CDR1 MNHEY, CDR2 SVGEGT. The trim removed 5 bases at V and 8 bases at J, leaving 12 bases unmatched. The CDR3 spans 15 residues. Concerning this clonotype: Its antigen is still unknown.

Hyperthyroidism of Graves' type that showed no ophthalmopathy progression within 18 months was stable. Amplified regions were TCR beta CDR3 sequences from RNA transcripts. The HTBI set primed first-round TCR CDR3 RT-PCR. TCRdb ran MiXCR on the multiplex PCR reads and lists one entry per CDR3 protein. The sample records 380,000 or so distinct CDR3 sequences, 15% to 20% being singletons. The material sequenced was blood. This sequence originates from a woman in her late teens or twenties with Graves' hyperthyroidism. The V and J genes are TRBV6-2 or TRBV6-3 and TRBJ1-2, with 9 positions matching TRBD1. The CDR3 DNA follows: TGTGCCAGCAGTCCGTTACCGGGACAGGGAAGCGGCTACACCTTC. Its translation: CASSPLPGQGSGYTF.